The clone carrying this TCR beta chain was observed a few times. Germline V gene lookup returns CDR1 MGHRA and CDR2 YSYEKL. This CDR3 spans 16 amino acids. The V end lost 1 base, the J end lost 0 bases, and 9 bases lay between the germline ends. This sample is part of a study of CD8+ T cells in alopecia areata. Across the whole study: Treated individuals took tofacitinib by mouth, 5 to 10 mg twice daily.

As the sequencing template, cDNA was produced by extracting RNA and reverse transcribing it. Method: immunoSEQ multiplex PCR; TCRdb's copy keeps in-frame clones and lacks some. The sample lists about 170,000 clones; roughly 66% were seen once. The chain is built from TRBV4-1 and TRBJ1-4; a weak D match, TRBD1 (5 bases). The starting material was CD8+ T cells sorted from blood, obtained at week 0. This receptor was obtained from a human donor with alopecia areata. As DNA, the CDR3 is TGCGCCAGCAGCCAAGGTGGACAAGCAACTAATGAAAAACTGTTTTTT. This translates into CASSQGGQATNEKLFF.